This TCR beta chain comes out of a study of blood T cell repertoires in COVID-19. Study-wide background: Recovery among Cohort 3 donors was established by two negative PCRs, clearance, or symptom resolution.

The CDR3 covers 17 residues. CDR1 is LGHNA, CDR2 YNFKEQ, per germline. The V gene end was trimmed by 1 base and the J gene end by 3 bases; junction bases not matched to a gene: 10. How the authors handled the data: Nucleated cell counts were estimated from reference gene primer amplification. The protocol was immunoSEQ multiplex PCR, while the TCRdb copy is restricted to in-frame clones and leaves out a portion. V and J calls and clone size are as listed in that table; D and trimming were resolved from the DNA. The repertoire holds roughly 340,000 clones, with around 87% as singletons. V gene TRBV4-2 combines with J gene TRBJ2-3; 7 bases align to TRBD2. The TCR sequence derives from a man aged 35 to 55 in a cohort exposed to, infected with or recovered from COVID-19 (not recorded which). The sequenced sample consisted of PBMCs or T cells enriched from blood (not recorded which). CDR3 bases: TGTGCCAGCAGCCAAGCTAGAGAGGGAGGGCCGACAGATACGCAGTATTTT. It specifies CASSQAREGGPTDTQYF.